The 24 T cell receptor beta chains in this list originate from one sample, sequenced in a study of shared T cell receptors in the human thymus. TCRdb keeps only in-frame clones here, not all; method: immunoSEQ multiplex PCR. The table has roughly 500,000 clones, 75% to 80% seen once; the top ten hold roughly 0.013%. These same data were also listed under a study on human thymus T cells.

The sequenced sample was thymocytes. These receptors were taken from a boy younger than two with a congenital heart defect.

This chain joins TRBV2 and TRBJ2-7; 10 positions match TRBD2. CDR3 length: 13 amino acids. With V trimmed by 6 bases and J by 3 bases, 2 bases remained unmatched. Germline CDR1 is SNHLY and CDR2 is FYNNEI. The CDR3 sequence is CASRLAGYYEQYF. CDR3 nucleotides: TGTGCCAGCAGACTAGCGGGGTACTACGAGCAGTACTTC.

This sequence joins TRBV28 and TRBJ2-7; D is unresolved. V was trimmed by 1 base and J by 0 bases, leaving 7 bases between them. The CDR3 consists of 14 residues. Germline-derived CDR1 and CDR2 are MDHEN and SYDVKM. For the CDR3, the DNA is TGTGCCAGCAGTTTATTTCGGAGCTCCTACGAGCAGTACTTC. This encodes CASSLFRSSYEQYF. Complete variable domain (other parts from reference TRBV28 and TRBJ2-7): DVKVTQSSRYLVKRTGEKVFLECVQDMDHENMFWYRQDPGLGLRLIYFSYDVKMKEKGDIPEGYSVSREKKERFSLILESASTNQTSMYLCASSLFRSSYEQYFGPGTRLTVT.

The V gene is TRBV7-2, the J gene TRBJ2-5; no reliable D call. The CDR3 length is 11 residues. Trimming removed 3 bases at V and 5 bases at J, with 4 bases between. Looked up from germline, CDR1 is SGHTA and CDR2 is FQGNSA. The CDR3 DNA reads TGTGCCAGCAGCTTCTATGAGACCCAGTACTTC. It specifies CASSFYETQYF.

The genes are TRBV27 and TRBJ2-7, with 10 bases that match TRBD2. After removal of 5 bases from V and 0 bases from J, the junction contained 13 bases not matched to a gene. There are 18 residues in the CDR3. Germline assignment: CDR1 MNHEY and CDR2 SMNVEV (reference sequence). The CDR3 region has the DNA TGTGCCAGCAGTCCATTACGGTCTAGCGGGAGATACTCCTACGAGCAGTACTTC. This translates into CASSPLRSSGRYSYEQYF.

J is TRBJ2-4 and V is TRBV15; 10 nucleotides agree with TRBD2. Trimming took 3 bases from V and 4 from J; bases not matched to a gene: 3. Germline V gene sequence: CDR1 LNHNV, CDR2 YYDKDF (reference sequence). The CDR3 loop spans 15 amino acids. The CDR3: CATSSRLAGKNIQYF. CDR3 DNA sequence: TGTGCCACCAGCAGCCGACTAGCGGGTAAAAACATTCAGTACTTC. Variable domain in full (rest from reference TRBV15 and TRBJ2-4): DAMVIQNPRYQVTQFGKPVTLSCSQTLNHNVMYWYQQKSSQAPKLLFHYYDKDFNNEADTPDNFQSRRPNTSFCFLDIRSPGLGDTAMYLCATSSRLAGKNIQYFGAGTRLSVL.

The genes are TRBV28 and TRBJ1-1; tentatively, D is TRBD1 (5 bases). V shed 6 bases and J shed 5 bases, with 13 bases lying between them. Per germline, CDR1 MDHEN and CDR2 SYDVKM. This CDR3 comprises 13 residues. This chain's CDR3 is CASSPKRGTEAFF. CDR3 DNA sequence: TGTGCCAGCAGCCCTAAGCGGGGGACTGAAGCTTTCTTT.

This clone came up once. The V and J genes are TRBV4-3 and TRBJ2-5, with TRBD2 as a possible D gene (6 bases). CDR1 and CDR2 from the germline V gene are LGHNA and YSLEER. V lost 0 bases and J lost 5, with 13 bases in between. The CDR3 sequence is 15 residues long. The DNA for the CDR3 is TGCGCCAGCAGCCAAGATTGGGGGGAGAGGGAGACCCAGTACTTC. This sequence encodes CASSQDWGERETQYF.

The chain carries TRBV12-5 and TRBJ2-1; 8 nucleotides agree with TRBD1. After removal of 7 bases from V and 9 bases from J, the junction contained 14 bases not matched to a gene. CDR3 length: 15 residues. Germline lookup yields CDR1 LGHNT and CDR2 FRNRAP. The CDR3 DNA follows: TGTGCTAGTGCCGGGGACAGGAGAGGAGATAGTGAGCAGTTCTTC. Translation gives CASAGDRRGDSEQFF.

The J gene is TRBJ1-2, the V gene TRBV5-1; TRBD1 might be the D (6 bases). The CDR3 runs to 12 residues. V lost 4 bases to trimming and J lost 6 bases, with 10 bases between them. From germline, CDR1 is SGHRS and CDR2 YFSETQ. The CDR3 coding sequence is TGCGCCAGCAGCGCCACAGGGAATGGCTACACCTTC. Translated: CASSATGNGYTF.

The genes are TRBV4-1 and TRBJ2-7; D is ambiguous. The length of the CDR3 is 14 residues. V lost 1 base to trimming and J lost 1 base, with 8 bases between them. Germline V gene sequence: CDR1 MGHRA, CDR2 YSYEKL. The CDR3 loop is CASSQVPQSYEQYF. CDR3 DNA sequence: TGCGCCAGCAGCCAAGTCCCCCAGTCCTACGAGCAGTACTTC.

The rearrangement links TRBV4-1 to TRBJ2-3, with D perhaps matching TRBD1 (5 bases). CDR3 length: 17 residues. Looked up from germline, CDR1 is MGHRA and CDR2 is YSYEKL. V lost 0 bases and J lost 4, with 17 bases in between. CDR3 in amino acids: CASSQDRAGPRADTQYF. The DNA for the CDR3 is TGCGCCAGCAGCCAAGATAGGGCAGGGCCCCGGGCAGATACGCAGTATTTT.

The chain is built from TRBV25-1 and TRBJ1-4, with D perhaps matching TRBD1 (5 bases). Trimming shortened V by 6 bases and J by 7 bases, and 21 bases separated the two germline ends. Germline V CDR1 and CDR2: MGHDK, SYGVNS. The CDR3 is made up of 16 amino acids. The CDR3 sequence is CASSPYSETESEKLFF. As DNA, the CDR3 is TGTGCCAGCAGCCCCTATTCCGAGACAGAGAGTGAAAAACTGTTTTTT.

About this clone itself: Other nucleotide sequences from this sample produce the same CDR3. This chain joins TRBV27 and TRBJ2-7, with TRBD1 matching over 8 bases. This CDR3 comprises 14 residues. Unmatched junction bases numbered 4, after V lost 5 bases and J lost 1 base. Per germline, CDR1 MNHEY and CDR2 SMNVEV (reference sequence). The CDR3 sequence is CASSPGQASYEQYF. The DNA of the CDR3 is TGTGCCAGCAGTCCGGGACAGGCTTCCTACGAGCAGTACTTC.

CDR3: CASSPGTSGFYEQYF. The CDR3 coding sequence is TGTGCCAGCAGCCCTGGGACTAGCGGGTTCTACGAGCAGTACTTC. The chain is built from TRBV11-2 and TRBJ2-7; 12 positions match TRBD2. The CDR3 loop spans 15 amino acids. Unmatched junction bases numbered 5, after V lost 5 bases and J lost 3 bases. CDR1 and CDR2 (germline): SGHAT, FQNNGV.

The rearrangement uses TRBV4-3 and TRBJ2-1; 7 nucleotides match TRBD1. The CDR3 consists of 15 residues. The trim removed 0 bases at V and 4 bases at J, leaving 3 bases unmatched. Germline values: CDR1 LGHNA, CDR2 YSLEER. The DNA for the CDR3 is TGCGCCAGCAGCCAAGAGGGGGACAGTTACAATGAGCAGTTCTTC. Its translation is CASSQEGDSYNEQFF.

The chain uses TRBV14 and TRBJ2-4; 8 nucleotides agree with TRBD2. Trimming removed 0 bases from V and 1 base from J; junction bases left unmatched: 5. Per the germline V gene, CDR1 is SGHDN and CDR2 is FVKESK. The CDR3 loop spans 17 amino acids. The CDR3 DNA reads as TGTGCCAGCAGCCAAGAATTGGGCGGGAGGGCCAAAAACATTCAGTACTTC. This gives the protein CASSQELGGRAKNIQYF.

V usage is TRBV28 and J usage is TRBJ1-1, with TRBD1 as a possible D gene (6 bases). Germline V gene data show CDR1 as MDHEN and CDR2 as SYDVKM. Deletions cut 6 bases from V and 7 bases from J, with 15 bases between. The CDR3 contains 13 residues. As DNA, the CDR3 is TGTGCCAGCAGGTCAACCGGGACACATGAAGCTTTCTTT. Residues: CASRSTGTHEAFF.

J is TRBJ2-7 and V is TRBV20-1; no clear D. Germline V lookup: CDR1 DFQATT, CDR2 SNEGSKA (reference sequence). CDR3 length equals 11 residues. V lost 5 bases, J lost 7 bases, and 12 bases lay in between. The CDR3 DNA sequence: TGCAGTGCTTCCCGACGGCGGGAGCAGTACTTC. It codes for CSASRRREQYF.

The chain carries TRBV15 and TRBJ2-6, with TRBD1 matching over 7 bases. The V gene's germline CDR1 is LNHNV and CDR2 YYDKDF (reference sequence). The CDR3 runs 17 residues. V shed 5 bases, J shed 3 bases, and the junction held 10 bases outside the gene matches. CDR3 nucleotides: TGTGCCACCAGCCCCTCCTCCGGGACAGATGGGGCCAACGTCCTGACTTTC. It is translated as CATSPSSGTDGANVLTF.

The rearrangement uses TRBV4-1 and TRBJ2-7; 9 nucleotides match TRBD2. The CDR3 length is 15 residues. J was trimmed by 4 bases and V by 0 bases; bases with no gene match: 4. CDR1 and CDR2 (germline): MGHRA, YSYEKL. The CDR3 coding sequence is TGCGCCAGCAGCCAAGAGAAGACTAGCGGATACGAGCAGTACTTC. Translation: CASSQEKTSGYEQYF.

The chain links TRBV15 to TRBJ2-1, with a tentative D call TRBD2 (6 bases). Trimming left V 0 bases short and J 7 bases short, with 19 bases between. In germline, CDR1 is LNHNV, CDR2 YYDKDF (reference sequence). The CDR3 loop spans 17 amino acids. This chain's CDR3 is CATSRDRGRGEGNEQFF. In nucleotides, the CDR3 is TGTGCCACCAGCAGAGATCGGGGGAGAGGAGAGGGGAATGAGCAGTTCTTC.

This clone appeared a few times. A read error may produce the germline difference seen at one junction end. J is TRBJ1-5 and V is TRBV18; no clear D gene. This CDR3 has 19 residues. CDR1 and CDR2 from the germline V gene are KGHSH and LQKENI. For the CDR3, the DNA is TGTGCCAGCCCACCCGCCCGAGGGCCCATTGTATATAGCAATCAGCCCCAGCATTTT. Encoded protein: CASPPARGPIVYSNQPQHF.

The chain carries TRBV10-3 and TRBJ1-2; no clear D gene. Germline values: CDR1 ENHRY, CDR2 SYGVKD. V was pared by 10 bases and J by 0 bases, with 12 bases between. This CDR3 comprises 13 residues. CDR3 bases: TGTGCCACCTCGGGGATAGCTAACTATGGCTACACCTTC. Translation gives CATSGIANYGYTF.

The chain is built from TRBV18 and TRBJ2-7; TRBD2 agrees at 8 bases. Trimming removed 1 base from V and 3 bases from J; junction bases left unmatched: 8. Germline CDR1 and CDR2: KGHSH and LQKENI. The CDR3 loop spans 16 amino acids. The CDR3 region has the DNA TGTGCCAGCTCACCACGGTTTAGCGGGGAGGGCTACGAGCAGTACTTC. Its protein is CASSPRFSGEGYEQYF.